These T cell receptor beta chains were read from a single sample in a study of OX40 agonist ivuxolimab in advanced cancers. This table comes from immunoSEQ multiplex PCR, and its TCRdb copy is limited to in-frame clones, with some not included. Of around 20,000 clones in the sample, approximately 84% were seen once. The source was CD4+ or CD8+ T cells sorted from blood, collected in a trial of the OX40 agonist ivuxolimab. Receptor source: an adult with an advanced solid tumor such as melanoma, head and neck, liver or kidney cancer. Each CDR3 is given with its conserved first and last residue. Where a row states a size, it is once, few, many or the class of an expanded clone; other rows omit it.

v_call,j_call,clone_size,cdr3_aa
TRBV19,TRBJ1-2,few,CASSIGGSDGYTF
TRBV11-2,TRBJ1-1,.,CASSLVGRNTEAFF
TRBV11-1,TRBJ1-6,.,CASSLVGVGSPLHF
TRBV5-6,TRBJ1-1,few,CASSLVGGTVNTEAFF
TRBV6-6,TRBJ2-3,.,CASSPGAYFTDTQYF
TRBV27,TRBJ1-5,.,CASSPGQINQPQHF
TRBV13,TRBJ2-7,.,CASSPAARGRVYEQYF
TRBV15,TRBJ2-7,.,CATKDRDRGHYEQYF
TRBV7-9,TRBJ1-1,.,CASSLGGRNTEAFF
TRBV7-9,TRBJ2-3,.,CASRNSGQGRGTDTQYF
TRBV28,TRBJ1-1,few,CASSPIDRENTEAFF